This T cell receptor (beta chain) is drawn from a study of blood T cell repertoires in COVID-19. Using immunoSEQ multiplex PCR, the repertoire was profiled, and TCRdb retains in-frame clones only, with some absent. The sample includes tens of thousands of clones, 85% of them seen just once. This clonotype was sampled from a man older than 75 with acute or convalescent COVID-19. The sample consisted of peripheral blood.

The CDR3 spells CASSVSGQLGQETQYF. The CDR3 nucleotides are TGTGCCAGCAGCGTCAGCGGACAGTTAGGACAAGAGACCCAGTACTTC. The chain couples TRBV9 to TRBJ2-5, with a possible D match to TRBD1 (6 bases). Germline V gene data show CDR1 as SGDLS and CDR2 as YYNGEE. The CDR3 loop spans 16 amino acids. Trimming shortened V by 2 bases and J by 2 bases, and 16 bases separated the two germline ends.